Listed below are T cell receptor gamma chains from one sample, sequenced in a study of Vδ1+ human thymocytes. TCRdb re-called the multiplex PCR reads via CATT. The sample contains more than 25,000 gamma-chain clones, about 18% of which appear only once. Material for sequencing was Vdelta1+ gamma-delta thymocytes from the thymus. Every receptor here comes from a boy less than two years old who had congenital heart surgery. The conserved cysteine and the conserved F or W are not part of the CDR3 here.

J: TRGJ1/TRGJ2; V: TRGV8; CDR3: ATLVPKKL
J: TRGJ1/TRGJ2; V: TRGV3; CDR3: ATWDRPRYKKL
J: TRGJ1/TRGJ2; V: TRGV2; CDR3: ATWAGYKKL
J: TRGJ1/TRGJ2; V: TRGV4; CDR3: ATWDAAKL
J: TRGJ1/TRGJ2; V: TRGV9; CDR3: ALWEGPLYYKKL
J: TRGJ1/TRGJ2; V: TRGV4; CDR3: ATWEPKKL
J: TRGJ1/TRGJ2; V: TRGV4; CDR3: ATWDNPRKL
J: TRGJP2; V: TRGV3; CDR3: ATWDRIHRGGSDWIKT
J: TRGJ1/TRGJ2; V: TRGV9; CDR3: ALWEVHQGEKL
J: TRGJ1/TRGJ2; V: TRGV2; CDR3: ATWDGPAYYKKL
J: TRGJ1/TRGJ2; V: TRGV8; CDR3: ATWDGQQSYKKL
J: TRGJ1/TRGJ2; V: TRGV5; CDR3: ATSFDKKL
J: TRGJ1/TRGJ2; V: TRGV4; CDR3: ATWGLNYYKKL
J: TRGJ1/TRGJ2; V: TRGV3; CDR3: ATWDRSPFKKL
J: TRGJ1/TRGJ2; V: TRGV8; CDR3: ATWDCRGDYYKKL
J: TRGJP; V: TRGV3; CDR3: ATWSWLGKKIKV
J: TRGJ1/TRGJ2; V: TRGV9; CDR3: ALWEVGFGYKKL
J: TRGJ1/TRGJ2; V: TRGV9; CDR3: ALWNSIYYKKL
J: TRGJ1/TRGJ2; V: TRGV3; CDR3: APKSLNYYKKL
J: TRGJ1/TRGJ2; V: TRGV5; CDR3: ATWDRPIIYKKL
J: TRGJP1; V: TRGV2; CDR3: ATWDGQRDTTGWLKI
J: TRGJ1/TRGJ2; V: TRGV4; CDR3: ATWEALGYKKL
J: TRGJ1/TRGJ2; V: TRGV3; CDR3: ATWDRLPSSNYYKKL
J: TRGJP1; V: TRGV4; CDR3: ATWGPTGWFKI
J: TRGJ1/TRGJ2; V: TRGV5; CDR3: ATWALSKKL
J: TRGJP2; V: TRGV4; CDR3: ATWDVCDWIKT
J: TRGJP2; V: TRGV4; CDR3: ATWDGLGDWIKT
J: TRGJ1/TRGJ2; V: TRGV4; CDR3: ATWDGHKKL
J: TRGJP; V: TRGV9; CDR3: ALWEVQNELGKKIKV
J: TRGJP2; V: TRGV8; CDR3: ATWDSGRSDWIKT
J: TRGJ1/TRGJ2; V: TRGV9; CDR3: ALSSYYKKL
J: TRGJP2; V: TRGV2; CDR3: ATWDGPCDWIKT
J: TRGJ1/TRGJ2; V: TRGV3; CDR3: ATWDRRSNYYKKL
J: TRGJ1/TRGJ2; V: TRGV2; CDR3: ATWDGLPYYKKL
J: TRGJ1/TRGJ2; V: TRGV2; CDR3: ATWDKLDYKKL
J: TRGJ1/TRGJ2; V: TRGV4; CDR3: ATWDGHKL
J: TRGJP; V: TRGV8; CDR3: ATWDISRIKV
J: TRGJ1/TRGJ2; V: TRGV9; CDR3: ALWEVQNYKKL
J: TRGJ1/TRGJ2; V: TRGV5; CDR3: ATWDRGKL
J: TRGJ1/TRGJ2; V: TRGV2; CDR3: ATWDGRSNKKL
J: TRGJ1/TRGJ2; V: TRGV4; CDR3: ATWDAGYYKKL
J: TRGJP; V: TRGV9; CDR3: ALWEVPVGKKIKV
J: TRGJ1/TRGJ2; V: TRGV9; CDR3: ALWEVHEFYYKKL
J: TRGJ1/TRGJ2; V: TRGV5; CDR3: ATWDNLYYYKKL
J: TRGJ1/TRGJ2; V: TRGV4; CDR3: ATWVPYYYKKL
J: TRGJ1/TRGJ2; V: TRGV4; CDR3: ATWDGVAYYKKL
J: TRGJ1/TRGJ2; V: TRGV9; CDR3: ALWEVWDLDYYKKL
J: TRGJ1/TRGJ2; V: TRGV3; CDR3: ATWDTGEHYYKKL
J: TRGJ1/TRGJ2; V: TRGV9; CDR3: ALWEVGRRYYKKL
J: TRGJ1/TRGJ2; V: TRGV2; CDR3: ATWDGPLFKKL
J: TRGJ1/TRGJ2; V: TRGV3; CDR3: ATWDIDGKL
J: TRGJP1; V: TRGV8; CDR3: ATWDRSTGWFKI
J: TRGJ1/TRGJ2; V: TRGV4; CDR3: ATCEWEKL
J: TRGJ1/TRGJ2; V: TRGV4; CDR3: ATWEAYYKKL
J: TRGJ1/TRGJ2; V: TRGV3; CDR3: ATWDRPSNYYKKL
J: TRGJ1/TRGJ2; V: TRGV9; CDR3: ALWEVHSGLFYYKKL
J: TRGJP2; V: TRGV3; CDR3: ATWALEGDWIKT
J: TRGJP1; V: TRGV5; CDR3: ATWDRPGWFKI